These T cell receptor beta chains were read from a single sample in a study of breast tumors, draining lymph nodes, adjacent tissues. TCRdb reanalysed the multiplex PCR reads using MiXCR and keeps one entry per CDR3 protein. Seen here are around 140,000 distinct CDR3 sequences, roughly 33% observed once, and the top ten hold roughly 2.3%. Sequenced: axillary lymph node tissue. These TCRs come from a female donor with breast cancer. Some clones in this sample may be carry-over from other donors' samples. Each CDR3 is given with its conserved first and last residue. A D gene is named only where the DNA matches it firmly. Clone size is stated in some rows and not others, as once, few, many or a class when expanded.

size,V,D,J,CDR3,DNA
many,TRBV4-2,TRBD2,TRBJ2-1,CASRPTSGGAYNEQFF,TGTGCCAGCCGACCGACTAGCGGGGGGGCGTACAATGAGCAGTTCTTC
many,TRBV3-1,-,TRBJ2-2,CASSQNVGGNTGELFF,TGTGCCAGCAGCCAAAACGTCGGGGGGAACACCGGGGAGCTGTTTTTT
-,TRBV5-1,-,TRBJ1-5,CASSLASGDQETQHF,TGCGCCAGCAGCTTGGCTAGCGGGGACCAAGAGACCCAGCATTTT
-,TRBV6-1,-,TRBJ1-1,CASSVYRWTEAFF,TGTGCCAGCAGTGTTTACAGGTGGACTGAAGCTTTCTTT
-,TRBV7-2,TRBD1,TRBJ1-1,CASSRQGGGTEAFF,TGTGCCAGCAGCAGACAGGGGGGCGGAACTGAAGCTTTCTTT
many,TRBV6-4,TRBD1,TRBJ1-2,CASRGQGAYGYTF,TGTGCCAGCAGAGGACAGGGGGCTTATGGCTACACCTTC
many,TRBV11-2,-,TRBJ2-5,CASSLDQETQYF,TGTGCCAGCAGCTTAGACCAAGAGACCCAGTACTTC
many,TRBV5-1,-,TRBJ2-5,CASSLRQGGEETQYF,TGCGCCAGCAGCTTAAGGCAGGGGGGAGAGGAGACCCAGTACTTC
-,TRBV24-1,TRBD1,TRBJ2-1,CATTAGTGVGEQSF,TGTGCCACCACCGCCGGGACAGGGGTCGGTGAGCAGTCCTTC
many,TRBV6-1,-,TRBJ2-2,CASTRERVFYPGELFF,TGTGCCAGCACCCGGGAAAGGGTTTTTTATCCCGGGGAGCTGTTTTTT
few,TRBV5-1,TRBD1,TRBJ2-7,CASTTGGTYEQYF,TGCGCCAGTACGACAGGGGGTACCTACGAGCAGTACTTC
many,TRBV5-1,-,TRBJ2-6,CASSLNPGANVLTF,TGCGCCAGCAGCTTGAACCCTGGGGCCAACGTCCTGACTTTC
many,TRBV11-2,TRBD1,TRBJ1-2,CASSLGTGGNYGYTF,TGTGCCAGCAGCTTAGGGACAGGGGGGAACTATGGCTACACCTTC
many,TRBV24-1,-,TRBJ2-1,CATNRSSFLGHQSSYNEQFF,TGTGCCACGAACCGCTCTTCTTTTCTGGGACACCAAAGCTCCTACAATGAGCAGTTCTTC
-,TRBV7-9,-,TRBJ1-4,CASSLIDGKLFF,TGTGCCAGCAGCTTAATTGATGGAAAACTGTTTTTT
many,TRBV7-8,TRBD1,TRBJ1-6,CASKSGWTGGSPLHF,TGTGCCAGTAAATCCGGATGGACAGGGGGTTCACCCCTCCACTTT
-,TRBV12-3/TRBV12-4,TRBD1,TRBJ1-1,CASRTGSNEAFF,TGTGCCAGCAGGACAGGGTCAAATGAAGCTTTCTTT
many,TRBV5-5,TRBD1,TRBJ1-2,CASSPGTGANYGYTF,TGTGCCAGCAGTCCCGGGACAGGGGCTAACTATGGCTACACCTTC
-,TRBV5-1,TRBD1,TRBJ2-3,CASSPGQGSASGTDTQYF,TGCGCCAGCAGCCCGGGACAGGGTTCGGCTTCTGGCACAGATACGCAGTATTTT
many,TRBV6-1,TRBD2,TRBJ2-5,CASSGLAGGQETQYF,TGTGCCAGCAGTGGACTAGCGGGGGGACAAGAGACCCAGTACTTC
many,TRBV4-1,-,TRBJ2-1,CASSQDRSGRATNEQFF,TGCGCCAGCAGCCAAGATCGCTCGGGCAGGGCAACCAATGAGCAGTTCTTC
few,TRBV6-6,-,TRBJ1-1,CASSYSGKNTEAFF,TGTGCCAGCAGTTACTCGGGGAAGAACACTGAAGCTTTCTTT
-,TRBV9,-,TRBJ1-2,CASSSPPGVGYGYTF,TGTGCCAGCAGCTCCCCCCCAGGGGTGGGTTATGGCTACACCTTC
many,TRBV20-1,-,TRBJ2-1,CSAQPLSYNEQFF,TGCAGTGCCCAGCCCCTTTCCTACAATGAGCAGTTCTTC
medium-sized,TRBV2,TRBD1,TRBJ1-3,CASTRDSSGNTIYF,TGTGCCAGCACCAGGGACAGCTCTGGAAACACCATATATTTT
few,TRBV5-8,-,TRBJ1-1,CASSLRMNTEAFF,TGTGCCAGCAGCTTGAGAATGAACACTGAAGCTTTCTTT
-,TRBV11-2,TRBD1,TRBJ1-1,CASSLGQGAFF,TGTGCCAGCAGCTTGGGACAGGGTGCTTTCTTT
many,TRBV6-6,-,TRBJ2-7,CASSGVSYEQYF,TGTGCCAGCAGTGGGGTTTCCTACGAGCAGTACTTC
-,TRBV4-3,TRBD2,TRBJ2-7,CASSQTTGTSDAYEQYF,TGCGCCAGCAGCCAAACCACCGGGACTAGCGACGCTTACGAGCAGTACTTC
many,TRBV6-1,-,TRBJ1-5,CASNSFSAQPQHF,TGTGCCAGCAATTCCTTCTCGGCTCAGCCCCAGCATTTT
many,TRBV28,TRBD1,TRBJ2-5,CATWGRGLIETQYF,TGTGCTACCTGGGGAAGGGGGCTCATTGAGACCCAGTACTTC
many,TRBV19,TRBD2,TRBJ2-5,CASSPRGLAGDVVTQYF,TGTGCCAGTAGTCCCCGCGGACTAGCGGGGGATGTTGTGACCCAGTACTTC
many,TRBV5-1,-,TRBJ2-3,CASSLATSADTQYF,TGCGCCAGCAGCTTGGCGACGTCCGCTGATACGCAGTATTTT
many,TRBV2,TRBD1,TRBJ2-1,CASSDAGQGFHNEQFF,TGTGCCAGCAGCGATGCGGGACAGGGATTTCACAATGAGCAGTTCTTC
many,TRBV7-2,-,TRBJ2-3,CASSPTSTKQYF,TGTGCCAGCAGCCCCACTAGCACTAAGCAGTATTTT
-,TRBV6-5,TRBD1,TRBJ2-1,CASSQNRGQFF,TGTGCCAGCAGTCAAAACAGGGGGCAGTTCTTC
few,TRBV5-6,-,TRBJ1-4,CASSGGGLGFEKLFF,TGTGCCAGCAGCGGTGGTGGACTGGGGTTTGAAAAACTGTTTTTT
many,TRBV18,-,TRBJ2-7,CASSPLGGRDEQYF,TGTGCCAGCTCACCACTGGGGGGCCGGGACGAGCAGTACTTC
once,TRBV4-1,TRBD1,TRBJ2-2,CASSPGQGNGEPFF,TGCGCCAGCAGCCCGGGACAGGGGAACGGGGAGCCGTTTTTT
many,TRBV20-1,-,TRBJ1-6,CSARDPINNSPLHF,TGCAGTGCTAGAGACCCGATCAATAATTCACCCCTCCACTTT
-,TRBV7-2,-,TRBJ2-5,CASSLLLPFGQETRYF,TGTGCCAGCAGCCTACTCTTGCCTTTCGGTCAAGAGACCCGGTACTTC
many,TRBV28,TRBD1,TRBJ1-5,CASTQGVGNQPQHF,TGTGCCAGCACCCAGGGGGTTGGCAATCAGCCCCAGCATTTT
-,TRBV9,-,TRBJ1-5,CASSVGLNQPQHF,TGTGCCAGCAGCGTAGGGCTCAATCAGCCCCAGCATTTT
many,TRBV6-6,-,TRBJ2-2,CATRGGETGELFF,TGTGCCACAAGGGGGGGGGAGACCGGGGAGCTGTTTTTT
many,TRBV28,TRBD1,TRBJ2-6,CASSLDRVGGANVLTF,TGTGCCAGCAGCCTCGACAGGGTGGGGGGGGCCAACGTCCTGACTTTC
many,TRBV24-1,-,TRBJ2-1,CATSARGSSYNEQFF,TGTGCCACCAGTGCCAGGGGCAGCTCCTACAATGAGCAGTTCTTC
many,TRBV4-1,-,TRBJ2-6,CASSPWDGNSGANVLTF,TGCGCCAGCAGCCCCTGGGACGGGAACTCTGGGGCCAACGTCCTGACTTTC
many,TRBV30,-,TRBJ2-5,CAWSVSQETQYF,TGTGCCTGGAGTGTAAGCCAAGAGACCCAGTACTTC
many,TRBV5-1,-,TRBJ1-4,CASSLVYGNEKLFF,TGCGCCAGCAGCTTGGTCTATGGGAATGAAAAACTGTTTTTT
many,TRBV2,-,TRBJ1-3,CASSGQGNTIYF,TGTGCCAGCAGCGGACAGGGAAACACCATATATTTT
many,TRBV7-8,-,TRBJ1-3,CASSSVSPRGHTIYF,TGTGCCAGCAGCTCAGTTAGCCCGCGGGGCCACACCATATATTTT
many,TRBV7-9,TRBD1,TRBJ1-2,CASSLDPGLTGKFDGYTF,TGTGCCAGCAGCTTAGACCCCGGCTTGACAGGGAAATTCGATGGCTACACCTTC